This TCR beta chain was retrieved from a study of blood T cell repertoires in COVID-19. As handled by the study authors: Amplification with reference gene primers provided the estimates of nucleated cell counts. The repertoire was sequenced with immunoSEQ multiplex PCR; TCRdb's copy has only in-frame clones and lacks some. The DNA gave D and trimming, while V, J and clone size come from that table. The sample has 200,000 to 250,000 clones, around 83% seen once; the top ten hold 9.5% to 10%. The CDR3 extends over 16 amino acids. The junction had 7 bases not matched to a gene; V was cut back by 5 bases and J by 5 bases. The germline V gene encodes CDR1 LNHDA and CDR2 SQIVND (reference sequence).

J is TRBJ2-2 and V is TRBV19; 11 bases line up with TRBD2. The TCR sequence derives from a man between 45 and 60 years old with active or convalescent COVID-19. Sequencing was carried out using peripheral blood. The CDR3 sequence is CASSWLAGGQTGELFF. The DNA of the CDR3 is TGTGCCAGTAGTTGGTTAGCGGGGGGGCAAACCGGGGAGCTGTTTTTT.